These 23 T cell receptor beta chains came from one sample sequenced in a study of blood T cell repertoires in COVID-19. The repertoire was sequenced with immunoSEQ multiplex PCR; TCRdb's copy has only in-frame clones and lacks some. The sample consists of 150,000 to 200,000 clones, 88% of them appearing once. Sequencing used peripheral blood. These receptors were obtained from a man aged 40-50 years with active or convalescent COVID-19.

This chain connects TRBV11-2 to TRBJ2-2, with 8 bases identical to TRBD2. Trimming took 6 bases from V and 5 from J; bases not matched to a gene: 8. This CDR3 contains 15 residues. The germline V gene has CDR1 SGHAT and CDR2 FQNNGV. The CDR3 DNA is TGTGCCAGCAGTGGACCAGCGGGGGTAACCGGGGAGCTGTTTTTT. Protein product: CASSGPAGVTGELFF.

This chain connects TRBV19 to TRBJ2-5; tentatively, D is TRBD2 (7 bases). V was cut by 3 bases and J by 5 bases, with 10 bases left in between. The CDR3 consists of 13 residues. CDR1 LNHDA and CDR2 SQIVND come from the germline V gene (reference sequence). CDR3 loop: CASSMGGPETQYF. The CDR3 nucleotides read TGTGCCAGTAGTATGGGGGGGCCGGAGACCCAGTACTTC. The full variable domain, its missing parts supplied by reference TRBV19 and TRBJ2-5, is DGGITQSPKYLFRKEGQNVTLSCEQNLNHDAMYWYRQDPGQGLRLIYYSQIVNDFQKGDIAEGYSVSREKKESFPLTVTSAQKNPTAFYLCASSMGGPETQYFGPGTRLLVL.

The chain has TRBV18 and TRBJ2-4, with D perhaps matching TRBD2 (5 bases). CDR1 and CDR2 from the germline V gene are KGHSH and LQKENI. The CDR3 covers 16 residues. V lost 3 bases to trimming and J lost 2 bases, with 14 bases between them. As DNA, the CDR3 is TGTGCCAGCTCACCTGGAGGTTTCCTACCCAAAAACATTCAGTACTTC. It translates to CASSPGGFLPKNIQYF.

The chain employs TRBV12-5 and TRBJ2-5, with D possibly being TRBD1 (6 bases). The germline V gene has CDR1 LGHNT and CDR2 FRNRAP. The CDR3 length is 14 residues. With 6 bases removed from V and 3 bases from J, the gap between germline ends came to 14 bases. The DNA for the CDR3 is TGTGCTAGTGGCACTGGGGACACCAAAGAGACCCAGTACTTC. The encoded protein is CASGTGDTKETQYF.

CDR3 sequence reads: CASSYATVNEKLFF. The CDR3 coding sequence is TGTGCCAGCAGTTACGCTACAGTAAATGAAAAACTGTTTTTT. This chain uses TRBV6-5 with TRBJ1-4; D is uncertain. Trimming pared 2 bases from V and 5 bases from J, leaving 9 bases between. Germline V gene sequence: CDR1 MNHEY, CDR2 SVGAGI. The CDR3 spans 14 residues.

The rearrangement links TRBV28 to TRBJ2-7; TRBD1 matches at 9 bases. Trimming cost V 5 bases and J 1 base; bases outside gene matches: 6. The V gene's germline CDR1 is MDHEN and CDR2 SYDVKM. CDR3 length equals 15 residues. The CDR3 region is CASSRGQGWSYEQYF. The CDR3 nucleotides read TGTGCCAGCAGTCGAGGACAGGGGTGGTCCTACGAGCAGTACTTC.

V is TRBV5-4 and J is TRBJ2-3, with D maybe TRBD2 (6 bases). Germline assignment: CDR1 SGHNT and CDR2 YYREEE (reference sequence). V was cut by 2 bases and J by 2 bases, with 12 bases left in between. The CDR3 length is 15 residues. CDR3 region: CASSFSRGTTDTQYF. CDR3 DNA: TGTGCCAGCAGCTTTTCCCGGGGGACCACAGATACGCAGTATTTT.

The V call is TRBV19, the J call TRBJ2-6; D may be TRBD1 (5 bases). V was cut by 7 bases and J by 0 bases, with 13 bases left in between. CDR1 is LNHDA and CDR2 is SQIVND in the germline V gene (reference sequence). The CDR3 spans 16 residues. CDR3 in amino acids: CASTEGVTSGANVLTF. DNA for the CDR3: TGTGCCAGTACCGAAGGGGTCACCTCTGGGGCCAACGTCCTGACTTTC. Variable domain in full (rest from reference TRBV19 and TRBJ2-6): DGGITQSPKYLFRKEGQNVTLSCEQNLNHDAMYWYRQDPGQGLRLIYYSQIVNDFQKGDIAEGYSVSREKKESFPLTVTSAQKNPTAFYLCASTEGVTSGANVLTFGAGSRLTVL.

The J gene is TRBJ1-4, the V gene TRBV4-3, with D unresolved. Looked up from germline, CDR1 is LGHNA and CDR2 is YSLEER. The CDR3 is 15 residues long. Between the trimmed V and J ends, which lost 0 bases and 4 bases, there was a span of 9 bases. The CDR3 reads CASSQDMNSNEKLFF. The CDR3 DNA reads as TGCGCCAGCAGCCAAGATATGAACAGTAATGAAAAACTGTTTTTT.

This chain uses TRBV29-1 with TRBJ2-4, with D possibly being TRBD2 (5 bases). Germline V lookup: CDR1 SQVTM, CDR2 ANQGSEA. The CDR3 has 14 residues. The CDR3 DNA reads TGCAGATTTTTGCCCTCGGGGGCCAAAAACATTCAGTACTTC. This codes for CRFLPSGAKNIQYF.

The rearrangement uses TRBV5-4 and TRBJ2-7, with TRBD1 matching over 8 bases. The CDR3 has 15 amino acids. V lost 0 bases to trimming and J lost 4 bases; unmatched junction nucleotides: 6. Looked up from germline, CDR1 is SGHNT and CDR2 is YYREEE (reference sequence). The CDR3 spells CASSLGQGSSYEQYF. Written as DNA, the CDR3 is TGTGCCAGCAGCTTGGGACAGGGGTCTTCTTACGAGCAGTACTTC.

CDR3 nucleotide sequence: TGCAGCGTTAAACGGGACAAAATCAATGAGCAGTTCTTC. This translates into CSVKRDKINEQFF. The chain uses TRBV29-1 and TRBJ2-1; D possibly corresponds to TRBD1 (6 bases). The V gene lost 5 bases and the J gene lost 6 bases, with 14 bases spanning the gap. This CDR3 has 13 residues. Germline CDR1 SQVTM, CDR2 ANQGSEA.

Here the CDR3 DNA reads TGTGCCAGCAGTTGGGGCAGTTACAATGAGCAGTTCTTC. This translates into CASSWGSYNEQFF. The chain is built from TRBV12-3 or TRBV12-4 and TRBJ2-1, with D possibly being TRBD1 (5 bases). V dropped 4 bases and J dropped 4 bases, with 8 bases sitting between them. The CDR3 extends over 13 amino acids.

V usage is TRBV10-3 and J usage is TRBJ2-3; weak D call: TRBD2 (6 bases). CDR3 length: 13 amino acids. Germline assignment: CDR1 ENHRY and CDR2 SYGVKD. Trimming pared 4 bases from V and 1 base from J, leaving 6 bases between. This chain's CDR3 is CAISGGGTDTQYF. As DNA, the CDR3 is TGTGCCATCAGTGGGGGGGGCACAGATACGCAGTATTTT.

The chain combines TRBV6-2 or TRBV6-3 with TRBJ1-1; maybe TRBD1 (6 bases). The CDR3 is 15 residues long. CDR1 MNHEY and CDR2 SVGEGT come from the germline V gene. Between the trimmed V and J ends, which lost 4 bases and 0 bases, there was a span of 12 bases. The CDR3 bases are TGTGCCAGCAGTTCCGGACAGAGAATGAACACTGAAGCTTTCTTT. Translated, it gives CASSSGQRMNTEAFF.

The chain carries TRBV2 and TRBJ2-4; D is perhaps TRBD2 (5 bases). V lost 3 bases, J lost 0 bases, and 18 bases lay in between. The CDR3 consists of 18 residues. Per germline, CDR1 SNHLY and CDR2 FYNNEI. The CDR3 nucleotides are TGTGCCAGCAGTGACCCAGCTAGCACCGATTTAGCCAAAAACATTCAGTACTTC. Its translation is CASSDPASTDLAKNIQYF.

This clone is a singleton in its sample. The chain employs TRBV6-5 and TRBJ1-6; D gene unclear. Germline V gene sequence: CDR1 MNHEY, CDR2 SVGAGI. The CDR3 runs 14 residues. V was trimmed by 7 bases and J by 8 bases, leaving 15 bases between them. The CDR3 DNA reads TGTGCCAGCACAAGGAACCTAGGTGATTCACCCCTCCACTTT. The encoded protein is CASTRNLGDSPLHF.

J is TRBJ1-5 and V is TRBV5-1; D ambiguous. V was shortened by 5 bases and J by 4 bases, with 10 bases between the two germline ends. The CDR3 contains 13 residues. The germline V gene has CDR1 SGHRS and CDR2 YFSETQ. CDR3 sequence (DNA): TGCGCCAGCAGGAAGGGAGAAAATCAGCCCCAGCATTTT. Protein product: CASRKGENQPQHF. Full variable domain (missing parts from reference TRBV5-1 and TRBJ1-5): KAGVTQTPRYLIKTRGQQVTLSCSPISGHRSVSWYQQTPGQGLQFLFEYFSETQRNKGNFPGRFSGRQFSNSRSEMNVSTLELGDSALYLCASRKGENQPQHFGDGTRLSIL.

The chain couples TRBV27 to TRBJ1-6; a possible D gene is TRBD1 (6 bases). Deletions cut 2 bases from V and 9 bases from J, with 11 bases between. This CDR3 is built from 14 residues. Per the germline V gene, CDR1 is MNHEY and CDR2 is SMNVEV (reference sequence). This chain's CDR3 is CASSLRGRVSPLHF. In DNA, the CDR3 is TGTGCCAGCAGTTTAAGGGGGAGGGTTTCACCCCTCCACTTT.

This clone was recorded once. This chain links TRBV6-2 or TRBV6-3 with TRBJ2-5, with 10 bases matching TRBD1. Per germline, CDR1 MNHEY and CDR2 SVGEGT. The CDR3 runs 17 residues. The V gene end was trimmed by 5 bases and the J gene end by 5 bases; junction bases not matched to a gene: 14. This chain's CDR3 is CASSKQPPGQGSETQYF. CDR3 sequence (DNA): TGTGCCAGCAGTAAACAACCCCCGGGACAGGGGTCGGAGACCCAGTACTTC.

This clone was recorded at least ten times. The chain joins TRBV28 to TRBJ1-2, with TRBD1 matching 7 bases. CDR3 size: 14 residues. The ends lost 4 bases at V and 8 bases at J; junction bases unmatched: 10. Germline V gives CDR1 MDHEN, CDR2 SYDVKM. The CDR3 spells CASSWNRGGGGYTF. The CDR3 DNA follows: TGTGCCAGCAGTTGGAACAGGGGCGGAGGAGGCTACACCTTC.

The rearrangement uses TRBV5-1 and TRBJ2-1, with D tentatively TRBD2 (5 bases). The CDR3 has 13 amino acids. V dropped 4 bases and J dropped 6 bases, with 11 bases sitting between them. Germline values: CDR1 SGHRS, CDR2 YFSETQ. DNA of the CDR3: TGCGCCAGCAGCCCGGAGGTGGCCAATGAGCAGTTCTTC. Translating gives CASSPEVANEQFF.

The chain couples TRBV13 to TRBJ2-1, with 11 bases that match TRBD2. After removal of 6 bases from V and 5 bases from J, the junction contained 9 bases not matched to a gene. Germline CDR1 is PRHDT and CDR2 is FYEKMQ (reference sequence). The CDR3 is 16 residues long. Written as DNA, the CDR3 is TGTGCCAGCAGGGAATTGGGACTAGCGGAAAACAATGAGCAGTTCTTC. This codes for CASRELGLAENNEQFF.